The 30 T cell receptor beta chains in this list originate from one sample, sequenced in a study of cytomegalovirus exposure and HLA in healthy donors. Some clones are missing from TCRdb's copy, which holds only in-frame ones; the method was immunoSEQ multiplex PCR. The data contain roughly 98,000 clones, about 90% of them singletons. The sequenced sample consisted of PBMCs. The receptor source for this set is a man between 18 and 29 years old in good health and CMV-seropositive.

The CDR3 region has the DNA TGTGCCAGCAGTTTAGAGTTGCAGGGTGGGTACGAGCAGTACTTC. Residues: CASSLELQGGYEQYF. This chain links TRBV28 with TRBJ2-7; a weak D match, TRBD1 (5 bases). Germline CDR1 reads MDHEN; CDR2 reads SYDVKM. The V end was cut by 2 bases, the J end by 4 bases, with 15 bases between. The CDR3 has 15 residues.

This clone was seen a single time. V and J are TRBV4-1 and TRBJ1-2; D perhaps matches TRBD1 (5 bases). With 0 bases removed from V and 1 base from J, the gap between germline ends came to 15 bases. CDR3 size: 17 residues. Per the germline V gene, CDR1 is MGHRA and CDR2 is YSYEKL. CDR3 sequence: CASSQENRQYRNYGYTF. The DNA for the CDR3 is TGCGCCAGCAGCCAAGAGAACAGACAGTACCGTAACTATGGCTACACCTTC.

This clone is a singleton in its sample. The chain links TRBV5-1 to TRBJ2-7; D call uncertain. Germline values: CDR1 SGHRS, CDR2 YFSETQ. There are 15 residues in the CDR3. Trimming shortened V by 0 bases and J by 2 bases, and 12 bases separated the two germline ends. The CDR3 sequence: CASSLEIGVTYEQYF. CDR3 nucleotides: TGCGCCAGCAGCTTGGAAATCGGTGTCACCTACGAGCAGTACTTC.

CDR3 sequence reads: CASSPRGSAPNEKLFF. The CDR3 coding sequence is TGTGCCAGCTCACCAAGGGGATCTGCGCCAAATGAAAAACTGTTTTTT. The rearrangement links TRBV18 to TRBJ1-4, with D tentatively TRBD1 (5 bases). The ends were cut back, 2 bases at V and 5 bases at J, with 15 bases in the middle. CDR3 length: 16 residues. The germline gives CDR1 KGHSH, CDR2 LQKENI.

The gene calls are TRBV5-1 and TRBJ1-4; 8 nucleotides agree with TRBD1. This CDR3 has 13 residues. CDR1 and CDR2 (germline): SGHRS, YFSETQ. With 6 bases clipped from V and 6 bases from J, the junction kept 4 bases outside the gene matches. CDR3: CASNRGADEKLFF. DNA for the CDR3: TGCGCCAGCAACAGGGGGGCGGATGAAAAACTGTTTTTT.

The rearrangement links TRBV4-3 to TRBJ2-7; 7 bases line up with TRBD2. V lost 0 bases and J lost 3; bases outside the gene matches: 2. Germline V CDR1 and CDR2: LGHNA, YSLEER. This CDR3 has 14 amino acids. CDR3 DNA sequence: TGCGCCAGCAGCCAAGAGAGGACTAGCTACGAGCAGTACTTC. Its protein product is CASSQERTSYEQYF.

The rearrangement joins TRBV27 to TRBJ1-6, with a possible D match to TRBD1 (5 bases). Germline CDR1 MNHEY, CDR2 SMNVEV (reference sequence). V was trimmed by 9 bases and J by 7 bases, leaving 16 bases between them. The CDR3 contains 14 residues. The CDR3 region has the DNA TGTGCCAGTTCCTACAGGACCTTGAATTCACCCCTCCACTTT. Its protein product is CASSYRTLNSPLHF.

V gene TRBV15 combines with J gene TRBJ2-5; 7 bases match TRBD1. The CDR3 has 17 residues. Losses at the gene ends were 3 bases for V and 2 bases for J; bases not matched to a gene: 12. Germline CDR1 reads LNHNV; CDR2 reads YYDKDF (reference sequence). CDR3 region: CATSSSRRGGIQETQYF. The CDR3 coding sequence is TGTGCCACCAGCAGCTCTCGACGAGGGGGCATTCAAGAGACCCAGTACTTC.

J is TRBJ2-7 and V is TRBV19, with a weak D call TRBD1 (6 bases). Looked up from germline, CDR1 is LNHDA and CDR2 is SQIVND (reference sequence). Trimming pared 7 bases from V and 0 bases from J, leaving 10 bases between. The CDR3 runs 13 residues. This CDR3 is CASKADSSYEQYF. CDR3 sequence (DNA): TGTGCCAGTAAAGCGGACAGCTCCTACGAGCAGTACTTC. Drawing the rest from reference TRBV19 and TRBJ2-7, the complete variable domain is DGGITQSPKYLFRKEGQNVTLSCEQNLNHDAMYWYRQDPGQGLRLIYYSQIVNDFQKGDIAEGYSVSREKKESFPLTVTSAQKNPTAFYLCASKADSSYEQYFGPGTRLTVT.

J is TRBJ2-7 and V is TRBV18, with 9 nucleotides matching TRBD1. This CDR3 region has 16 residues. V lost 4 bases, J lost 2 bases, and 9 bases stayed unmatched. Per germline, CDR1 KGHSH and CDR2 LQKENI. CDR3 nucleotides: TGTGCCAGCTCACTGAGCGGGACAGGGATCACCTACGAGCAGTACTTC. Amino acids: CASSLSGTGITYEQYF.

This rearrangement joins TRBV7-2 to TRBJ2-7; D gene ambiguous. CDR1 SGHTA and CDR2 FQGNSA come from the germline V gene. V gave up 1 base and J gave up 2 bases, with 12 bases separating them. The CDR3 loop spans 15 amino acids. Here the CDR3 reads CASSLDRFSPYEQYF. The CDR3 DNA reads as TGTGCCAGCAGCTTAGATCGTTTCTCCCCCTACGAGCAGTACTTC.

The chain recombines TRBV18 with TRBJ1-5; D perhaps matches TRBD1 (5 bases). Between the trimmed V and J ends, which lost 3 bases and 3 bases, there was a span of 12 bases. The CDR3 spans 15 residues. Germline CDR1 and CDR2: KGHSH and LQKENI. Here the CDR3 reads CASSPEDSFNQPQHF. Written as DNA, the CDR3 is TGTGCCAGCTCACCTGAAGACAGCTTCAATCAGCCCCAGCATTTT.

This clone was seen a single time. The V gene is TRBV4-1, the J gene TRBJ2-7; 10 bases match TRBD1. Germline V gives CDR1 MGHRA, CDR2 YSYEKL. The CDR3 is 15 residues long. V was pared by 2 bases and J by 3 bases, with 4 bases of the junction left unmatched. The CDR3 bases are TGCGCCAGCAGCCAAAACCGGGACAGGGGCTACGAGCAGTACTTC. Translating gives CASSQNRDRGYEQYF.

Here the CDR3 DNA reads TGTGCCAGCAGCTTAGATGCGGGTTTCACTGAAGCTTTCTTT. It is translated as CASSLDAGFTEAFF. V and J are TRBV7-9 and TRBJ1-1; D gene unclear. V was trimmed by 1 base and J by 4 bases, leaving 10 bases between them. Germline V gene sequence: CDR1 SEHNR, CDR2 FQNEAQ (reference sequence). CDR3 length: 14 residues.

The chain uses TRBV11-2 and TRBJ2-3; tentative D call: TRBD2 (6 bases). V was shortened by 1 base and J by 3 bases, with 11 bases between the two germline ends. This CDR3 has 15 amino acids. Germline CDR1 and CDR2: SGHAT and FQNNGV. The CDR3 DNA sequence: TGTGCCAGCAGCTTAGGCAGGGACTTAACAGATACGCAGTATTTT. Protein sequence: CASSLGRDLTDTQYF.

For the CDR3, the DNA is TGTGCCAGCAGCGAGAAGACAGGGGGCTCTTACGAGCAGTACTTC. It codes for CASSEKTGGSYEQYF. V is TRBV9 and J is TRBJ2-7; 10 nucleotides line up with TRBD1. Germline CDR1 reads SGDLS; CDR2 reads YYNGEE. J was trimmed by 4 bases and V by 3 bases; bases with no gene match: 7. The CDR3 length is 15 residues.

This clone was observed once. The chain combines TRBV18 with TRBJ2-1, with TRBD2 matching over 8 bases. The junction had 14 bases not matched to a gene; V was cut back by 2 bases and J by 8 bases. The CDR3 sequence is 17 residues long. Germline V gives CDR1 KGHSH, CDR2 LQKENI. Written as DNA, the CDR3 is TGTGCCAGCTCACCAAGGCTATCGGGGGGGCTGAGGGATGAGCAGTTCTTC. This codes for CASSPRLSGGLRDEQFF.

V is TRBV14 and J is TRBJ2-7; D gene ambiguous. Germline lookup yields CDR1 SGHDN and CDR2 FVKESK. The CDR3 length is 12 residues. The V end was cut by 4 bases, the J end by 5 bases, with 9 bases between. The CDR3 sequence: CASSLQVNEQYF. In nucleotides, the CDR3 is TGTGCCAGCAGCCTGCAGGTCAACGAGCAGTACTTC.

The CDR3 region is CASSDTRTGTEAFF. CDR3 nucleotide sequence: TGTGCCAGCAGTGATACCCGGACAGGCACTGAAGCTTTCTTT. The chain uses TRBV2 and TRBJ1-1, with 7 bases identical to TRBD1. The CDR3 length is 14 residues. Germline CDR1 reads SNHLY; CDR2 reads FYNNEI. J gave up 4 bases and V 3 bases, and 5 bases lay outside the gene matches. The variable domain in full, with the rest retrieved from reference TRBV2 and TRBJ1-1, is EPEVTQTPSHQVTQMGQEVILRCVPISNHLYFYWYRQILGQKVEFLVSFYNNEISEKSEIFDDQFSVERPDGSNFTLKIRSTKLEDSAMYFCASSDTRTGTEAFFGQGTRLTVV.

V usage is TRBV2 and J usage is TRBJ2-5; a possible D gene is TRBD2 (6 bases). The CDR3 has 15 amino acids. CDR1 and CDR2 (germline): SNHLY, FYNNEI. V lost 2 bases and J 5 bases, leaving 15 bases between the germline ends. The CDR3 loop is CASSELLAGLETQYF. For the CDR3, the DNA is TGTGCCAGCAGTGAACTACTAGCCGGGTTGGAGACCCAGTACTTC. Together with reference TRBV2 and TRBJ2-5, the CDR3 gives the full variable domain: EPEVTQTPSHQVTQMGQEVILRCVPISNHLYFYWYRQILGQKVEFLVSFYNNEISEKSEIFDDQFSVERPDGSNFTLKIRSTKLEDSAMYFCASSELLAGLETQYFGPGTRLLVL.

The gene calls are TRBV25-1 and TRBJ2-5; the match to TRBD1 covers 9 bases. This CDR3 comprises 17 residues. CDR1 and CDR2 from the germline V gene are MGHDK and SYGVNS. V gave up 1 base and J gave up 2 bases; unmatched junction bases: 8. In DNA, the CDR3 is TGTGCCAGCAGTGAATTTACAGGGGGCGGCCCACAAGAGACCCAGTACTTC. Amino acid sequence: CASSEFTGGGPQETQYF. Full variable domain (rest looked up from reference TRBV25-1 and TRBJ2-5): EADIYQTPRYLVIGTGKKITLECSQTMGHDKMYWYQQDPGMELHLIHYSYGVNSTEKGDLSSESTVSRIRTEHFPLTLESARPSHTSQYLCASSEFTGGGPQETQYFGPGTRLLVL.

The genes are TRBV5-1 and TRBJ2-7, with D possibly being TRBD1 (6 bases). This CDR3 spans 15 amino acids. Trimming shortened V by 0 bases and J by 5 bases, and 15 bases separated the two germline ends. Germline-derived CDR1 and CDR2 are SGHRS and YFSETQ. The CDR3 is CASSLEGQGSDEQYF. The DNA for the CDR3 is TGCGCCAGCAGCTTGGAAGGGCAGGGGTCTGACGAGCAGTACTTC.

The chain joins TRBV29-1 to TRBJ2-7; weak D call: TRBD1 (5 bases). This CDR3 has 12 amino acids. From germline, CDR1 is SQVTM and CDR2 ANQGSEA. Trimming removed 4 bases at V and 3 bases at J, with 10 bases between. The DNA for the CDR3 is TGCAGCGTTGGGCTGACAGACTACGAGCAGTACTTC. Translating it yields CSVGLTDYEQYF.

Only a few counts were recorded for this clone. The J gene is TRBJ2-3, the V gene TRBV9; D gene unclear. V was shortened by 3 bases and J by 6 bases, with 8 bases between the two germline ends. Germline CDR1 reads SGDLS; CDR2 reads YYNGEE. CDR3 length equals 12 residues. In DNA form, the CDR3 reads TGTGCCAGCAGCGCCCAGTTGGATACGCAGTATTTT. Translation: CASSAQLDTQYF.

As DNA, the CDR3 is TGTGCCAGCAGCTCCAGGGAGGCCCTAACAGGGGGCAGTGAGCAGTTCTTC. Its translation is CASSSREALTGGSEQFF. The rearrangement uses TRBV5-4 and TRBJ2-1, with 9 bases identical to TRBD1. The CDR3 consists of 17 residues. V was pared by 3 bases and J by 9 bases, with 16 bases of the junction left unmatched. Germline lookup yields CDR1 SGHNT and CDR2 YYREEE (reference sequence).

The rearrangement uses TRBV2 and TRBJ1-1; D not resolved. Trimming removed 0 bases at V and 4 bases at J, with 15 bases between. The CDR3 is 16 residues long. Germline V CDR1 and CDR2: SNHLY, FYNNEI. CDR3 coding DNA: TGTGCCAGCAGTGAAGCAGCTTTCGGTCTAAGCACTGAAGCTTTCTTT. Translated, it gives CASSEAAFGLSTEAFF.

V gene TRBV6-5 combines with J gene TRBJ1-3; the match to TRBD1 covers 10 bases. Looked up from germline, CDR1 is MNHEY and CDR2 is SVGAGI. The CDR3 is made up of 15 amino acids. V lost 0 bases to trimming and J lost 6 bases; unmatched junction nucleotides: 2. The CDR3 spells CASSYSTGGENTIYF. The CDR3, as DNA: TGTGCCAGCAGTTACTCGACAGGGGGCGAAAACACCATATATTTT.

This rearrangement joins TRBV7-8 to TRBJ2-1; 7 nucleotides line up with TRBD2. Trimming cost V 3 bases and J 4 bases; bases outside gene matches: 3. This CDR3 contains 14 residues. Per germline, CDR1 SGHVS and CDR2 FQNEAQ. CDR3 sequence: CASSFSGGYNEQFF. In DNA form, the CDR3 reads TGTGCCAGCAGCTTTTCGGGGGGATACAATGAGCAGTTCTTC. Using reference TRBV7-8 and TRBJ2-1 for the parts outside the CDR3, the full variable domain is GAGVSQSPRYKVAKRGQDVALRCDPISGHVSLFWYQQALGQGPEFLTYFQNEAQLDKSGLPSDRFFAERPEGSVSTLKIQRTQQEDSAVYLCASSFSGGYNEQFFGPGTRLTVL.

The chain has TRBV6-5 and TRBJ1-1, with TRBD1 matching over 8 bases. The junction had 7 bases not matched to a gene; V was cut back by 6 bases and J by 4 bases. Germline assignment: CDR1 MNHEY and CDR2 SVGAGI. This CDR3 spans 14 amino acids. The CDR3 bases are TGTGCCAGCAGGAGGACAGGGTCGGGCACTGAAGCTTTCTTT. Amino acids: CASRRTGSGTEAFF.

The chain joins TRBV20-1 to TRBJ1-2, with TRBD1 matching 8 bases. This CDR3 is 11 amino acids long. The V segment lost 5 bases and the J segment 5 bases; nucleotides outside the gene matches: 1. The V gene's germline CDR1 is DFQATT and CDR2 SNEGSKA (reference sequence). The DNA for the CDR3 is TGCAGTGCTGGGACAGGTTATGGCTACACCTTC. It specifies CSAGTGYGYTF.